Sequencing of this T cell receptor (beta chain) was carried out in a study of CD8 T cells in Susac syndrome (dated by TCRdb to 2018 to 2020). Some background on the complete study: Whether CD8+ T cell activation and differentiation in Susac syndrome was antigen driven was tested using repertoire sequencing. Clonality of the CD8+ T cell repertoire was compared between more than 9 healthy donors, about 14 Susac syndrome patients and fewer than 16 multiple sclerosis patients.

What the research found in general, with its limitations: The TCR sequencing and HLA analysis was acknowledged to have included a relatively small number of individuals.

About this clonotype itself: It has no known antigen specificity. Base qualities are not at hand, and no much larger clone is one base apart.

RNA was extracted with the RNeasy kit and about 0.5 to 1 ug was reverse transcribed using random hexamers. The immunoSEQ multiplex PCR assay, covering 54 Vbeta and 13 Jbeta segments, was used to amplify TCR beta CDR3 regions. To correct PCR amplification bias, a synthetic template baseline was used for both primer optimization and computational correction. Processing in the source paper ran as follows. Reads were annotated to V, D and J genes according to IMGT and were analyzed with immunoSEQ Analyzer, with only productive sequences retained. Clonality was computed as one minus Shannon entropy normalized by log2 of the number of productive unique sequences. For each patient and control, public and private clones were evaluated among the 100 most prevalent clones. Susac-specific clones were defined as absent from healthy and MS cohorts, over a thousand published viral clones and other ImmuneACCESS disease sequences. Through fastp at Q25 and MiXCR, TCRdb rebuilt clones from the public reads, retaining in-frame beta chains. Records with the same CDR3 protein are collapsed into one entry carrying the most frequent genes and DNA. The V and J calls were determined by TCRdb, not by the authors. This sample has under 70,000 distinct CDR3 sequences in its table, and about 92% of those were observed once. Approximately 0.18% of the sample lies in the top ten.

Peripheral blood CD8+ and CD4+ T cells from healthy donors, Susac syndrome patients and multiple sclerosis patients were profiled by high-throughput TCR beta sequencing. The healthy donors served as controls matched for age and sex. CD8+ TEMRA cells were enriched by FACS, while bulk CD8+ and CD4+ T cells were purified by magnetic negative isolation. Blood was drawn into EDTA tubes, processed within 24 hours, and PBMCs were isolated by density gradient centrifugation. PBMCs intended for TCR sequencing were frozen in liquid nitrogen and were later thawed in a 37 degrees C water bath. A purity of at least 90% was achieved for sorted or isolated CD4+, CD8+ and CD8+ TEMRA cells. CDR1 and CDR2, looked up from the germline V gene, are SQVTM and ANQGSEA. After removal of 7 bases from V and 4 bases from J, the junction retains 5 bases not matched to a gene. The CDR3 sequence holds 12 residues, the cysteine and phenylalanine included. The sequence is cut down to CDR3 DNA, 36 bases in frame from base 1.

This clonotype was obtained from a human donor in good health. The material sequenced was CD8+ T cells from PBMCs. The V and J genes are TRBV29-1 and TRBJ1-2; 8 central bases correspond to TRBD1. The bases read TGCAGCGCGGACAGGGAACCCTATGGCTACACCTTC. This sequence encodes CSADREPYGYTF. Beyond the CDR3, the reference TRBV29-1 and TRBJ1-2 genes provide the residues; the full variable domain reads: SAVISQKPSRDICQRGTSLTIQCQVDSQVTMMFWYRQQPGQSLTLIATANQGSEATYESGFVIDKFPISRPNLTFSTLTVSNMSPEDSSIYLCSADREPYGYTFGSGTRLTVV.